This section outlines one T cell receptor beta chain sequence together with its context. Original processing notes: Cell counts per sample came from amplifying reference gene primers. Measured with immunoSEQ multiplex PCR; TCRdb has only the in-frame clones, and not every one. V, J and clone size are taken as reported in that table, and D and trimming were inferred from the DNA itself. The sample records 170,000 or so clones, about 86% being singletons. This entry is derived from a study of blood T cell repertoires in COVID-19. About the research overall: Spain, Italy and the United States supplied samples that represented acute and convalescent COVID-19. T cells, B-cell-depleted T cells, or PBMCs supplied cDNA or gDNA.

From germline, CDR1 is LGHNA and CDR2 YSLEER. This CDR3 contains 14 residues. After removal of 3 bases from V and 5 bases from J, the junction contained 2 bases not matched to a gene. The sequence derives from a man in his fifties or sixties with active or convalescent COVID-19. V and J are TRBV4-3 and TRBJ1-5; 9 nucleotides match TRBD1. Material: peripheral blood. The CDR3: CASSQDRGDQPQHF. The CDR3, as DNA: TGCGCCAGCAGCCAGGACAGGGGAGATCAGCCCCAGCATTTT.